The T cell receptor (beta chain) under discussion was sequenced for a study of shared clonotypes between healthy human individuals. Notes on the study in general: Blood alone was sampled, and tissue repertoires likely differ.

An assay was performed, and its level was deep. TCRdb's copy holds only in-frame clones and misses some; the assay was immunoSEQ multiplex PCR. The data contain some 2.1 million clones, about 95% of them singletons. CD8 cells classed as naive were CD45RO-negative and positively selected for CCR7, excluding terminally differentiated effector memory CD45RA+ cells. Every contributor of samples was a Caucasian grown-up residing in Nashville, Tennessee. Notes on this clone: The antigen is not known.

This clonotype was sampled from a man in his late teens or twenties in good health. The sample taken for sequencing was naive CD8+ T cells sorted from blood.

In DNA, the CDR3 is TGCGCCAGCAAGGTCGGCACTGAAGCTTTCTTT. This encodes CASKVGTEAFF. The rearrangement joins TRBV5-1 to TRBJ1-1; D remains unclear. The CDR3 is 11 residues long. The germline V gene encodes CDR1 SGHRS and CDR2 YFSETQ. The ends were cut back, 6 bases at V and 4 bases at J, with 7 bases in the middle.